Below, one T cell receptor beta chain is given with its context. This record belongs to a study of blood T cell repertoires in COVID-19. Cohorts were determined from participant-reported clinical history. Individuals in the exposed group had encountered a COVID-19 case within 2 weeks preceding study entry. Losses at the gene ends were 4 bases for V and 3 bases for J; bases not matched to a gene: 5. There are 14 residues in the CDR3. The germline V gene has CDR1 SGHVS and CDR2 FQNEAQ. Original analysis: From reference gene primer amplification, estimates of nucleated cell counts were derived. Profiled with immunoSEQ multiplex PCR; TCRdb holds only in-frame clones, not every one. The D gene and trimming were derived from the DNA, and the V and J assignments and clone size from that table. The data hold around 250,000 clones, with more than 80% observed a single time.

The sample taken for sequencing was PBMCs or T cells enriched from blood (not recorded which). This chain links TRBV7-8 with TRBJ2-7, with 8 nucleotides matching TRBD1. The TCR comes from a man between 45 and 60 years old who had been exposed to COVID-19. CDR3 DNA sequence: TGTGCCAGCAGCTCTCAGGGGGCATACTACGAGCAGTACGTC. This codes for CASSSQGAYYEQYV.